A selection of T cell receptor beta chains follows, all from one sample in a study of coeliac disease. Method: immunoSEQ multiplex PCR; TCRdb's copy keeps in-frame clones and lacks some. The sample includes around 5,000 clones, more than 55% of them seen just once. The sequenced sample was lymphocytes from the gut lamina propria. These receptors originate from a middle-aged woman. Each CDR3 is given with its conserved first and last residue. D genes are given only for firm matches. Size is stated for part of the rows, as once, few or many counts, or as a class when the clone is expanded.

V	J	D	length	size	CDR3	DNA
TRBV28	TRBJ2-7	NA	14	NA	CASMAGLTLGEQYF	TGTGCCAGCATGGCGGGACTCACCCTCGGCGAGCAGTACTTC
TRBV28	TRBJ1-5	NA	14	NA	CASGRGVSNQPQHF	TGTGCCAGCGGGCGGGGCGTAAGCAATCAGCCCCAGCATTTT
TRBV7-6	TRBJ2-1	NA	18	NA	CASSLGPLSSGPYNEQFF	TGTGCCAGCAGCTTAGGACCCCTTAGTAGCGGTCCCTACAATGAGCAGTTCTTC
TRBV15	TRBJ2-1	TRBD1	16	few	CATSRDQGQYLNEQFF	TGTGCCACCAGCAGAGATCAGGGACAGTATCTCAATGAGCAGTTCTTC
TRBV10-2	TRBJ1-2	TRBD1	16	NA	CASSPGQGQANYGYTF	TGCGCCAGCAGCCCAGGACAGGGCCAAGCTAACTATGGCTACACCTTC
TRBV28	TRBJ2-2	TRBD1	17	NA	CASKSRDRLTNTGELFF	TGTGCCAGCAAATCCCGGGACAGACTTACGAACACCGGGGAGCTGTTTTTT
TRBV18	TRBJ2-2	NA	15	NA	CASNSGTLNTGELFF	TGTGCCAGCAATTCCGGGACATTGAACACCGGGGAGCTGTTTTTT
TRBV25-1	TRBJ2-3	TRBD2	14	NA	CASSLAGITDTQYF	TGTGCCAGCAGCCTAGCGGGGATCACAGATACGCAGTATTTT
TRBV2	TRBJ1-1	TRBD1	12	NA	CASSGTGTEAFF	TGTGCCAGCAGTGGGACAGGCACTGAAGCTTTCTTT
TRBV28	TRBJ2-5	NA	15	once	CASRRSYAYQETQYF	TGTGCCAGCAGAAGAAGCTACGCCTATCAAGAGACCCAGTACTTC
TRBV6-1	TRBJ2-2	NA	15	NA	CASTFSPGEDGELFF	TGTGCCAGCACCTTCTCCCCGGGAGAGGACGGGGAGCTGTTTTTT
TRBV7-3	TRBJ2-3	TRBD1	15	few	CASSLGDRESDTQYF	TGTGCCAGCAGCTTGGGGGACAGGGAGTCAGATACGCAGTATTTT
TRBV9	TRBJ2-2	NA	16	NA	CASSVGAGVGSGELFF	TGTGCCAGCAGCGTAGGGGCAGGGGTAGGATCCGGGGAGCTGTTTTTT
TRBV27	TRBJ2-2	NA	15	NA	CASSEDYSNTGELFF	TGTGCCAGCAGTGAGGACTATTCGAACACCGGGGAGCTGTTTTTT
TRBV27	TRBJ2-1	NA	12	few	CASSPENNEQFF	TGTGCCAGCAGTCCAGAAAACAATGAGCAGTTCTTC
TRBV7-9	TRBJ2-7	NA	15	few	CASSLASRTNYEQYF	TGTGCCAGCAGCTTAGCTTCGCGAACGAACTACGAGCAGTACTTC
TRBV19	TRBJ1-1	NA	14	NA	CASSIGGIYTEAFF	TGTGCCAGTAGTATAGGGGGCATTTACACTGAAGCTTTCTTT
TRBV5-4	TRBJ2-5	TRBD1	15	NA	CASSSMRQGKETQYF	TGTGCCAGCAGCTCAATGAGACAGGGTAAAGAGACCCAGTACTTC
TRBV2	TRBJ2-1	NA	17	few	CASSGRRVLAVGNEQFF	TGTGCCAGCAGTGGACGTAGGGTGCTAGCCGTAGGTAATGAGCAGTTCTTC
TRBV27	TRBJ2-5	NA	12	NA	CASSSRQETQYF	TGTGCCAGCAGTTCCAGACAAGAGACCCAGTACTTC